This T cell receptor (beta chain) was sequenced for a study of CD8+CD57+ T cells in acquired aplastic anemia. Genomic DNA templated the TCR beta VDJ and CDR3 profiling. One entry per CDR3 protein results from TCRdb running MiXCR on the reads. The sample records around 250,000 distinct CDR3 sequences, approximately 56% being singletons. The CDR3 consists of 14 residues. Germline loops: CDR1 DFQATT, CDR2 SNEGSKA (reference sequence). V was shortened by 3 bases and J by 2 bases, with 11 bases between the two germline ends. On this clonotype itself: Because the CDR3 is missing its conserved closing phenylalanine or tryptophan, this is likely a read error.

The TCR originated in a human donor with severe aplastic anemia or a healthy control (not recorded which). The specimen was sorted CD4+, CD8+, or CD8+CD57+ T cells (not recorded which) from PBMCs. The chain joins TRBV20-1 to TRBJ1-5; D perhaps matches TRBD1 (6 bases). CDR3 DNA sequence: TGCAGTGCTAGTAGGGGGGAGGGCAATCAGCCCCAGCATTGT. Translating it yields CSASRGEGNQPQHC.